This T cell receptor beta chain stems from a study of regulatory T cells in long-lasting Graves disease. Researchers made TCR beta libraries by using iRepertoire HTBI primers and running Arm-PCR on CDR3 regions. TCRdb re-called the multiplex PCR reads with MiXCR, one entry per CDR3 protein. The table includes about 420,000 distinct CDR3 sequences, about 20% detected once. J was trimmed by 3 bases and V by 6 bases; bases with no gene match: 3. This CDR3 has 13 amino acids. Regarding time point: persistent/refractory GD, antithyroid drugs over 5 years with positive TRAb. From PBMCs, RNA was extracted and then used to make the TCR library. From an endocrinology department in Xi'an, China, came the patients. This clonotype came up many times. Its antigen is unknown. Study results and limitations: New patients shared approximately 1,000 public clonotypes, and persistent patients shared more, with approximately 2,500. Preferential use of TRBV28, TRBJ1-2 and TRBJ2-5 was seen in persistent disease.

The receptor comes from a female donor with Graves disease. The specimen comprised peripheral blood mononuclear cells (PBMCs), sampled when the disease was refractory, from a patient treated with antithyroid drugs. This chain links TRBV12-3 or TRBV12-4 with TRBJ2-7, with TRBD1 identical over 9 bases. The CDR3 is CASRETGGYEQYF. The CDR3 bases are TGTGCCAGCAGGGAGACAGGGGGCTACGAGCAGTACTTC.